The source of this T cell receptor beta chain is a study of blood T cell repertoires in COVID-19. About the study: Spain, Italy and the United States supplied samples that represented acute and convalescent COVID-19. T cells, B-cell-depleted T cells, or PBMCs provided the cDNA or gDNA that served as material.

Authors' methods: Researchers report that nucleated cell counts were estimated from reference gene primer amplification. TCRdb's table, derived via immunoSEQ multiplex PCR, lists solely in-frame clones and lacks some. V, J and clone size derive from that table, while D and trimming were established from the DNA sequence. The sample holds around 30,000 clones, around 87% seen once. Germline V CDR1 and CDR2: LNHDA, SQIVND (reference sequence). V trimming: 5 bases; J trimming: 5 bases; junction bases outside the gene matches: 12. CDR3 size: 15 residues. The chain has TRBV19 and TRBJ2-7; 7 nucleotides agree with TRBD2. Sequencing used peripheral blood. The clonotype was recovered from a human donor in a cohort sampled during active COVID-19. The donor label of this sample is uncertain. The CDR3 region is CASSVRTRRGHEQYF. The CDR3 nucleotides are TGTGCCAGTAGTGTCCGGACTAGGAGGGGTCACGAGCAGTACTTC. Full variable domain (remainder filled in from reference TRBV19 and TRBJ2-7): DGGITQSPKYLFRKEGQNVTLSCEQNLNHDAMYWYRQDPGQGLRLIYYSQIVNDFQKGDIAEGYSVSREKKESFPLTVTSAQKNPTAFYLCASSVRTRRGHEQYFGPGTRLTVT.